This TCR beta chain derives from a study of shared clonotypes between healthy human individuals. Assay execution took place at the deep level. The data were produced by immunoSEQ multiplex PCR, yet TCRdb's version contains in-frame clones alone and is incomplete. The table lists 2 million to 3 million clones, over 85% of them singletons, with about 0.34% in the top ten. General observations from the study: Sharing across a few donors was seen in 4% to 6.5% of naive CD4 clonotypes. It was expected that sequencing depth would affect clonotype sharing among donors.

Germline V lookup: CDR1 SGHVS, CDR2 FNYEAQ. Between the trimmed V and J ends, which lost 5 bases and 0 bases, there was a span of 10 bases. The length of the CDR3 is 14 residues. In the case of this clone: Its target is unknown.

This chain joins TRBV7-6 and TRBJ1-1; no firm D call. The source of this sequence is a man aged 18-30 years in good health. Some clones in this sample may be carry-over from other donors' samples. The specimen sequenced was naive CD4+ T cells from PBMCs. The subset denotes: CD45RA+ positively selected. In DNA form, the CDR3 reads TGTGCCAGCAGCCCCCTATGGATGAACACTGAAGCTTTCTTT. As protein: CASSPLWMNTEAFF.